This TCR beta chain was sequenced during a study of regulatory T cells in long-lasting Graves disease. The sample's time point: persistent/refractory GD, antithyroid drugs over 5 years with positive TRAb. With RNA extracted from PBMCs as input, the TCR library was made. iRepertoire HTBI primers and Arm-PCR of CDR3 regions built TCR beta libraries. Each CDR3 protein is one row after TCRdb ran MiXCR on the multiplex PCR reads. The sample lists about 470,000 distinct CDR3 sequences, about 20% occurring once. Between the trimmed V and J ends, which lost 4 bases and 5 bases, there was a span of 11 bases. The CDR3 spans 13 residues. Germline V gives CDR1 SQVTM, CDR2 ANQGSEA. In this sample, this clonotype turned up many times. Its antigen is not known. Study-wide findings and caveats: Owing to a sample size that was small, accuracy may have been reduced. Repertoires from persistent disease leaned toward TRBV28, TRBJ1-2 and TRBJ2-5. The study found lower TCR diversity in persistent Graves' patients than in newly diagnosed ones. Thyroid tissue went unexamined; only peripheral blood was analyzed.

The starting material was peripheral blood mononuclear cells (PBMCs), obtained when the disease was refractory, from a patient treated with antithyroid drugs. The TCR comes from a female donor with Graves disease. This chain connects TRBV29-1 to TRBJ1-4; D uncertain. CDR3 sequence: CSVAGSANEKLFF. The CDR3 DNA reads TGCAGCGTTGCGGGCAGCGCAAATGAAAAACTGTTTTTT.